A selection of T cell receptor beta chains follows, all from one sample in a study of blood T cell repertoires in COVID-19. Repertoires were generated with immunoSEQ multiplex PCR, while TCRdb's copy carries only in-frame clones and drops some. The table records around 150,000 clones, about nine tenths of them present only once. The sequencing input was peripheral blood. These receptors all stem from a man in his fifties or sixties with active or convalescent COVID-19. The CDR3 runs from the conserved cysteine through the conserved F or W. A D gene is named only where the DNA matches it firmly. Clone sizes are given selectively: once, few, many, or a class where the clone is expanded.

CASSEAAKFQRVRGRGNIQYF	TGTGCCAGCAGTGAAGCGGCAAAATTCCAACGTGTCAGGGGCCGGGGAAACATTCAGTACTTC	TRBJ2-4	TRBV6-1	NA	NA
CASSVAPQGFNYGYTF	TGCGCCAGCAGCGTGGCCCCACAGGGTTTTAACTATGGCTACACCTTC	TRBJ1-2	TRBV5-1	NA	NA
CASSLGGQTYNEQFF	TGCGCCAGCAGCTTGGGGGGACAGACGTACAATGAGCAGTTCTTC	TRBJ2-1	TRBV5-1	NA	TRBD1
CASSLAPLRGNQPQHF	TGTGCCAGCAGTTTAGCCCCGCTGCGCGGCAATCAGCCCCAGCATTTT	TRBJ1-5	TRBV28	NA	NA
CASSLLAGLQPQHF	TGTGCCAGCAGTTTATTGGCAGGGCTTCAGCCCCAGCATTTT	TRBJ1-5	TRBV28	NA	NA
CASSLGLAGAGELFF	TGTGCCAGCAGTCTGGGACTAGCGGGAGCCGGGGAGCTGTTTTTT	TRBJ2-2	TRBV3-1/TRBV3-2	NA	TRBD2
CASSSYYEQYF	TGTGCCAGCAGTTCTTACTACGAGCAGTACTTC	TRBJ2-7	TRBV12-3/TRBV12-4	NA	NA
CASSLVGGLAGAYNEQFF	TGTGCCAGCAGCTTAGTGGGGGGGCTAGCGGGAGCCTACAATGAGCAGTTCTTC	TRBJ2-1	TRBV7-2	NA	TRBD2
CASSVRENEQFF	TGTGCCAGCAGCGTCCGCGAAAATGAGCAGTTCTTC	TRBJ2-1	TRBV9	NA	NA
CASSLTLYEQYF	TGTGCCAGCAGCTTGACTCTGTACGAGCAGTACTTC	TRBJ2-7	TRBV5-8	NA	NA
CASSLGDRNTEAFF	TGCGCCAGCAGCTTGGGGGACAGAAACACTGAAGCTTTCTTT	TRBJ1-1	TRBV5-1	NA	TRBD1
CASSYSGDYGYTF	TGTGCCAGCAGTTACTCCGGGGACTATGGCTACACCTTC	TRBJ1-2	TRBV6-5	NA	NA
CASSKDRVQLYEQYF	TGTGCCAGCAGCAAGGACAGGGTACAACTTTACGAGCAGTACTTC	TRBJ2-7	TRBV7-2	NA	TRBD1
CASSLDLSGGVDTQYF	TGTGCCAGCAGCTTAGATTTATCGGGAGGTGTAGATACGCAGTATTTT	TRBJ2-3	TRBV11-2	NA	TRBD2
CASSQDRGTGDYEQYF	TGTGCCAGCAGCCAAGATCGGGGGACAGGGGACTACGAGCAGTACTTC	TRBJ2-7	TRBV4-2	NA	TRBD1
CASSQADSQSLGVGQYF	TGCGCCAGCAGCCAAGCGGACAGTCAGAGTCTTGGTGTTGGTCAGTATTTT	TRBJ2-3	TRBV4-1	NA	NA
CASSFFRDEQFF	TGTGCCAGCAGCTTCTTTCGTGATGAGCAGTTCTTC	TRBJ2-1	TRBV14	once	NA
CASSYQGGYGYTF	TGTGCCAGCAGTTACCAGGGTGGCTATGGCTACACCTTC	TRBJ1-2	TRBV6-5	NA	NA
CASSSRREDYEQYF	TGTGCCAGCAGCTCGCGGCGGGAGGACTACGAGCAGTACTTC	TRBJ2-7	TRBV27	once	TRBD2
CASSPKTSGTYEQYF	TGTGCCAGCAGTCCCAAGACTAGCGGTACCTACGAGCAGTACTTC	TRBJ2-7	TRBV27	NA	TRBD2
CASSEDRGSPLHF	TGTGCCAGCAGTGAAGACAGGGGTTCACCCCTCCACTTT	TRBJ1-6	TRBV2	NA	TRBD1
CAWSAQETQYF	TGTGCCTGGAGTGCGCAAGAGACCCAGTACTTC	TRBJ2-5	TRBV30	NA	NA
CASSEGVGSKSYEQYF	TGTGCCAGCAGCGAGGGGGTGGGGAGTAAGTCCTACGAGCAGTACTTC	TRBJ2-7	TRBV9	NA	NA
CASSQNPEPPQFF	TGTGCCAGCAGTCAAAACCCCGAGCCTCCCCAGTTCTTC	TRBJ2-1	TRBV6-6	NA	NA
CATSANTGQGSNYGYTF	TGTGCCACCAGCGCTAACACCGGACAGGGCTCTAACTATGGCTACACCTTC	TRBJ1-2	TRBV24-1	NA	TRBD1
CASLRGELAEAFF	TGTGCCAGCCTCAGGGGGGAATTGGCTGAAGCTTTCTTT	TRBJ1-1	TRBV2	NA	TRBD1
CASSLVAGGQPQHF	TGTGCCAGCAGCTTGGTGGCAGGTGGCCAGCCCCAGCATTTT	TRBJ1-5	TRBV5-5	NA	NA
CASSLERRVQYF	TGTGCCAGCAGCTTAGAGCGCCGGGTTCAGTACTTC	TRBJ2-4	TRBV11-2	NA	NA
CASSPGGYNSPLHF	TGTGCCAGCAGCCCCGGCGGCTATAATTCACCCCTCCACTTT	TRBJ1-6	TRBV7-8	NA	NA
CASSPRGVGEAFF	TGTGCCAGTAGCCCGCGGGGGGTTGGTGAAGCTTTCTTT	TRBJ1-1	TRBV19	NA	NA
CASSPYRTSGGSGSTGELFF	TGTGCCAGCAGCCCGTATCGGACTAGCGGGGGAAGCGGTAGCACCGGGGAGCTGTTTTTT	TRBJ2-2	TRBV7-3	many	TRBD2
CASSASESAVDKNIQYF	TGTGCCAGCAGTGCGTCGGAGTCAGCCGTGGACAAAAACATTCAGTACTTC	TRBJ2-4	TRBV28	NA	NA
CATSTAGGPAYEQYF	TGTGCCACCAGTACGGCGGGAGGACCTGCCTACGAGCAGTACTTC	TRBJ2-7	TRBV24-1	once	TRBD2
CASSRDGSTNEKLFF	TGTGCCAGCAGCCGAGACGGTTCAACTAATGAAAAACTGTTTTTT	TRBJ1-4	TRBV3-1/TRBV3-2	NA	NA
CASSEEEGLEAFF	TGTGCCAGCAGTGAAGAAGAGGGACTGGAAGCTTTCTTT	TRBJ1-1	TRBV2	NA	NA
CAWKVQGGETQYF	TGTGCCTGGAAAGTACAGGGTGGAGAGACCCAGTACTTC	TRBJ2-5	TRBV30	NA	NA
CASSLLAGAAWGDF	TGTGCCAGCAGCTTATTGGCGGGGGCCGCCTGGGGGGATTTT	TRBJ2-3	TRBV7-2	NA	NA
CASSNPGNPSYEQYF	TGTGCCAGTTCCAACCCAGGGAATCCTTCCTACGAGCAGTACTTC	TRBJ2-7	TRBV19	NA	NA
CAGAGASEKLFF	TGTGCCGGGGCGGGGGCTAGTGAAAAACTGTTTTTT	TRBJ1-4	TRBV2	NA	NA
CASSQDGALQGQFF	TGTGCCAGCAGCCAAGATGGGGCTCTCCAAGGGCAGTTCTTC	TRBJ2-1	TRBV14	NA	NA
CASSQDYGTATRNTQYF	TGTGCCAGCAGCCAAGATTACGGGACAGCCACCCGAAATACGCAGTATTTT	TRBJ2-3	TRBV4-2	NA	TRBD1
CASSPTSGRFEQFF	TGTGCCAGCAGCCCGACTAGCGGGAGGTTTGAGCAGTTCTTC	TRBJ2-1	TRBV7-2	NA	TRBD2
CASKERALGETQYF	TGTGCCAGTAAAGAGCGGGCCCTAGGAGAGACCCAGTACTTC	TRBJ2-5	TRBV19	NA	NA
CSVDVVRETQYF	TGCAGCGTTGACGTGGTGCGAGAGACCCAGTACTTC	TRBJ2-5	TRBV29-1	NA	NA
CATRLAPYNEQFF	TGTGCCACAAGACTAGCGCCCTACAATGAGCAGTTCTTC	TRBJ2-1	TRBV6-6	NA	TRBD2
CAWSVRGYTQGNSPLHF	TGTGCCTGGAGTGTACGTGGGTATACACAGGGAAATTCACCCCTCCACTTT	TRBJ1-6	TRBV30	NA	NA
CASSVGGQVYNEQFF	TGTGCCAGCAGCGTAGGGGGACAGGTCTACAATGAGCAGTTCTTC	TRBJ2-1	TRBV9	few	TRBD1